A single sample gave rise to the 14 T cell receptor beta chains below, sequenced in a study of T cell repertoires in cytomegalovirus infection. TCRdb re-analysed the reads in MiXCR, keeping a single row per CDR3 protein. The sample yields 500,000 or so distinct CDR3 sequences, more than 15% seen once. The sample taken for sequencing was CD8+ T cells from PBMCs. These receptors all come from a human donor in good health (CMV status not recorded). Some clones in this sample may be carry-over from other donors' samples.

This clonotype occurred many times. This rearrangement joins TRBV3-1 to TRBJ2-7; 10 bases align to TRBD2. This CDR3 is 17 amino acids long. CDR1 and CDR2 from the germline V gene are LGHDT and YNNKEL (reference sequence). J gave up 0 bases and V 1 base, and 6 bases lay outside the gene matches. The CDR3 DNA is TGTGCCAGCAGCCAAGGGACTAGCGGACTGAGCTCCTACGAGCAGTACTTC. Its translation: CASSQGTSGLSSYEQYF.

This clonotype has just a few counts. V is TRBV25-1 and J is TRBJ1-6; unclear D gene. The germline CDR1 and CDR2 sequences are MGHDK and SYGVNS. The V and J ends lost 4 bases and 7 bases respectively, with 14 bases between them. This CDR3 has 15 residues. In DNA, the CDR3 is TGTGCCAGCAGTGTAGATCCGGGCAGGAATTCACCCCTCCACTTT. This encodes CASSVDPGRNSPLHF.

This clonotype was found a few times. The V gene is TRBV5-4, the J gene TRBJ1-2; possible D gene TRBD1, 5 bases. CDR3 size: 14 residues. V lost 4 bases to trimming and J lost 4 bases, with 14 bases between them. Germline V CDR1 and CDR2: SGHNT, YYREEE (reference sequence). This CDR3 reads CASSGDDRAYGYTF. CDR3 DNA: TGTGCCAGCAGCGGGGATGACAGAGCCTATGGCTACACCTTC.

The CDR3 region has the DNA TGTGCCAGCAGGTTCGACAGGAGAGACACCGGGGAGCTGTTTTTT. This codes for CASRFDRRDTGELFF. The chain couples TRBV6-2 or TRBV6-3 to TRBJ2-2, with D possibly matching TRBD1 (6 bases). From germline, CDR1 is MNHEY and CDR2 SVGEGT. The CDR3 totals 15 residues. The V end lost 6 bases, the J end lost 3 bases, and 14 bases lay between the germline ends.

V is TRBV4-2 and J is TRBJ2-7, with D possibly being TRBD1 or TRBD2 (6 bases each). Per germline, CDR1 LGHNA and CDR2 YNFKEQ. This CDR3 is 15 amino acids long. V lost 3 bases and J 3 bases, leaving 15 bases between the germline ends. CDR3 sequence reads: CASSQNPGAIYEQYF. CDR3 coding DNA: TGTGCCAGCAGCCAGAACCCGGGGGCAATCTACGAGCAGTACTTC.

The rearrangement links TRBV28 to TRBJ2-1, with TRBD2 matching over 7 bases. In germline, CDR1 is MDHEN, CDR2 SYDVKM. The junction had 4 bases not matched to a gene; V was cut back by 2 bases and J by 0 bases. This CDR3 is built from 16 residues. Written as DNA, the CDR3 is TGTGCCAGCAGTTTAGGGAGGGCCTCCTCCTACAATGAGCAGTTCTTC. It is translated as CASSLGRASSYNEQFF.

This clonotype was counted many times. The chain has TRBV7-8 and TRBJ2-7; D gene uncertain. This CDR3 is 14 amino acids long. Germline V gives CDR1 SGHVS, CDR2 FQNEAQ. Trimming took off 1 base at V and 0 bases at J, with 7 bases between the two ends. CDR3 DNA: TGTGCCAGCAGCTTAGGCCGCCGCTCCTACGAGCAGTACTTC. It translates to CASSLGRRSYEQYF.

This clonotype has at least ten counts. This sequence joins TRBV7-9 and TRBJ1-2; maybe TRBD1 (6 bases). The CDR3 spans 14 residues. Trimming removed 4 bases at V and 4 bases at J, with 13 bases between. The germline CDR1 and CDR2 sequences are SEHNR and FQNEAQ (reference sequence). CDR3 in amino acids: CASSSLGHFYGYTF. CDR3 in DNA: TGTGCCAGCAGCTCCCTGGGACATTTCTATGGCTACACCTTC.

The chain is built from TRBV7-9 and TRBJ2-1, with 9 bases that match TRBD1. The germline V gene has CDR1 SEHNR and CDR2 FQNEAQ (reference sequence). J lost 7 bases, V lost 7 bases, and 11 bases had no gene match. This CDR3 spans 15 amino acids. The CDR3 here is CASILPGTGSNEQFF. Written as DNA, the CDR3 is TGTGCCAGCATCCTTCCAGGGACAGGGTCGAATGAGCAGTTCTTC.

This clonotype was seen more than once but under ten times. The chain joins TRBV5-4 to TRBJ1-1; TRBD1 matches 9 bases. Germline assignment: CDR1 SGHNT and CDR2 YYREEE (reference sequence). The CDR3 spans 12 residues. V shed 10 bases and J 4 bases; nucleotides not matched to a gene: 5. This chain's CDR3 is CAGRTGATEAFF. CDR3 DNA sequence: TGTGCCGGACGGACAGGGGCCACTGAAGCTTTCTTT.

V is TRBV4-1 and J is TRBJ1-1; TRBD1 matches 9 bases. This CDR3 has 15 residues. With V trimmed by 4 bases and J by 5 bases, 8 bases remained unmatched. The germline V gene has CDR1 MGHRA and CDR2 YSYEKL. The DNA for the CDR3 is TGCGCCAGCAGCCCCCCGGACAGGGGCGGAACTGAAGCTTTCTTT. It encodes CASSPPDRGGTEAFF.

In its sample, this clonotype was seen many times. The chain has TRBV11-2 and TRBJ1-5; D might be TRBD1 (6 bases). The CDR3 consists of 15 residues. Between the trimmed V and J ends, which lost 1 base and 6 bases, there was a span of 13 bases. Germline V gene data show CDR1 as SGHAT and CDR2 as FQNNGV. CDR3 coding DNA: TGTGCCAGCAGCTTAGGGGGAGGGGGGAGTCAGCCCCAGCATTTT. Translated, it gives CASSLGGGGSQPQHF.

This clonotype was seen ten or more times. The chain recombines TRBV7-8 with TRBJ1-2, with D perhaps matching TRBD1 (6 bases). This CDR3 spans 14 amino acids. Germline CDR1 reads SGHVS; CDR2 reads FQNEAQ. V gave up 2 bases and J gave up 3 bases, with 10 bases separating them. The CDR3 reads CASSLREGDYGYTF. The CDR3 DNA sequence: TGTGCCAGCAGCTTACGGGAGGGGGACTATGGCTACACCTTC.

The chain has TRBV6-1 and TRBJ2-3; maybe TRBD2 (6 bases). V was trimmed by 1 base and J by 5 bases, leaving 16 bases between them. The CDR3 runs 16 residues. Germline V lookup: CDR1 MNHNS, CDR2 SASEGT. The CDR3: CASSEGWDSTGDTQYF. In DNA, the CDR3 is TGTGCCAGCAGTGAAGGGTGGGACTCCACGGGAGATACGCAGTATTTT.